These T cell receptor beta chains were read from a single sample in a study of T cell responses to AZD1222 COVID-19 vaccine. Measured with immunoSEQ multiplex PCR; TCRdb has only the in-frame clones, and not every one. The sample consists of 90,000 to 100,000 clones, 88% of them appearing once. The sequenced sample was peripheral blood, obtained 28 days after the second AZD1222 dose. The receptors stem from an adult who received the AZD1222 COVID-19 vaccine. CDR3s include the opening cysteine and the closing phenylalanine or tryptophan. Fields, in order: V gene, clone size, D gene, CDR3 length, J gene, CDR3 protein, CDR3 DNA. D genes are given only for firm matches. Size values are once, few and many counts, or a class for expanded clones, and some rows have none.

>TRBV19|.|TRBD2|16|TRBJ2-4
CASSILAGVLGNIQYF
TGTGCCAGTAGTATTCTAGCGGGAGTGTTGGGGAACATTCAGTACTTC
>TRBV24-1|.|.|16|TRBJ1-3
CATSDFRVSSGNTIYF
TGTGCCACCAGTGATTTCAGGGTGAGCTCTGGAAACACCATATATTTT
>TRBV10-3|.|.|15|TRBJ2-7
CAISSSGNSAYEQYF
TGTGCCATCAGTAGTAGCGGCAACAGTGCCTACGAGCAGTACTTC
>TRBV6-5|.|TRBD1|14|TRBJ1-5
CASSDSGGRQPQHF
TGTGCCAGCAGTGACTCAGGGGGTCGTCAGCCCCAGCATTTT
>TRBV19|.|TRBD1|17|TRBJ1-2
CASSQMTGKIVAYGYTF
TGTGCCAGTAGTCAAATGACAGGGAAGATAGTTGCCTATGGCTACACCTTC
>TRBV7-9|.|.|16|TRBJ2-7
CASSPLQGGATYEQYF
TGTGCCAGCAGCCCCCTACAAGGCGGGGCGACCTACGAGCAGTACTTC
>TRBV10-1|.|.|13|TRBJ2-1
CASSTGQNNEQFF
TGCGCCAGCAGTACTGGACAGAACAATGAGCAGTTCTTC
>TRBV29-1|few|TRBD1|15|TRBJ1-4
CSVRQGSVTNEKLFF
TGCAGCGTGAGACAGGGCTCGGTAACTAATGAAAAACTGTTTTTT
>TRBV7-3|.|.|14|TRBJ2-1
CASSWRARDNEQFF
TGTGCCAGCAGTTGGAGGGCCCGGGACAATGAGCAGTTCTTC
>TRBV3-1/TRBV3-2|.|TRBD1|14|TRBJ1-2
CASSPQTGNYGYTF
TGTGCCAGCAGCCCCCAGACAGGGAACTATGGCTACACCTTC
>TRBV30|.|.|14|TRBJ2-7
CAWSAVSGLYEQYF
TGTGCCTGGAGTGCGGTATCCGGCCTCTACGAGCAGTACTTC
>TRBV4-1|few|TRBD2|19|TRBJ2-7
CASSQSSGRAVVKAYEQYF
TGCGCCAGCAGCCAGTCTAGCGGGAGGGCCGTAGTAAAAGCCTACGAGCAGTACTTC
>TRBV5-4|.|.|14|TRBJ1-4
CASSLDGGNEKLFF
TGTGCCAGCAGCTTGGATGGTGGGAATGAAAAACTGTTTTTT
>TRBV27|few|TRBD1|15|TRBJ1-6
CASSRTDRDNSPLHF
TGTGCCAGCAGCCGGACTGACAGGGATAATTCACCCCTCCACTTT
>TRBV11-1|.|.|14|TRBJ2-1
CASSLGLSYNEQFF
TGTGCCAGCAGCTTAGGTCTCTCCTACAATGAGCAGTTCTTC
>TRBV19|.|.|16|TRBJ2-7
CASSIVGQGRSYEQYF
TGTGCCAGTAGTATAGTAGGCCAGGGGAGATCCTACGAGCAGTACTTC
>TRBV11-3|.|.|12|TRBJ2-1
CASSSDHNEQFF
TGTGCCAGCAGCTCCGACCACAATGAGCAGTTCTTC
>TRBV19|.|.|16|TRBJ2-2
CASSSWQQLKAGELFF
TGTGCCAGTAGTTCTTGGCAGCAATTGAAGGCCGGGGAGCTGTTTTTT
>TRBV19|.|.|13|TRBJ2-3
CASSIGPPDTQYF
TGTGCCAGTAGTATTGGGCCCCCAGATACGCAGTATTTT
>TRBV30|.|.|13|TRBJ1-2
CAWSVGTGHGYTF
TGTGCCTGGAGTGTAGGCACAGGTCATGGCTACACCTTC
>TRBV9|.|TRBD1|14|TRBJ1-6
CASSVAGGGSPLHF
TGTGCCAGCAGCGTAGCAGGGGGGGGTTCACCCCTCCACTTT
>TRBV9|.|.|13|TRBJ1-1
CASSPWGGTEAFF
TGTGCCAGCAGCCCCTGGGGGGGCACTGAAGCTTTCTTT
>TRBV5-1|.|.|14|TRBJ1-1
CASSAYTRNTEAFF
TGCGCCAGCAGCGCCTATACAAGGAACACTGAAGCTTTCTTT
>TRBV6-5|.|.|13|TRBJ2-2
CASGKLRTGELFF
TGTGCCAGCGGGAAGCTTCGGACCGGGGAGCTGTTTTTT
>TRBV2|.|.|13|TRBJ1-5
CASTGDSNQPQHF
TGTGCCAGCACCGGAGATAGCAATCAGCCCCAGCATTTT
>TRBV19|.|TRBD2|17|TRBJ2-3
CASSMGLAGVLSDTQYF
TGTGCCAGTAGTATGGGGCTAGCGGGAGTTTTGTCAGATACGCAGTATTTT
>TRBV6-5|.|.|11|TRBJ2-7
CASGGPYEQYF
TGTGCCAGTGGGGGCCCCTACGAGCAGTACTTC
>TRBV7-8|.|TRBD1|15|TRBJ2-7
CASSLGQGSDYEQYF
TGTGCCAGCAGCTTAGGACAGGGGAGTGACTACGAGCAGTACTTC
>TRBV4-1|.|TRBD1|17|TRBJ1-2
CASSQVGHRGQKNGYTF
TGCGCCAGCAGCCAAGTCGGTCACAGGGGGCAGAAGAATGGCTACACCTTC
>TRBV6-5|.|TRBD1|14|TRBJ2-7
CASSRDSSFYEQYF
TGTGCCAGCAGCCGGGACAGCTCCTTTTACGAGCAGTACTTC
>TRBV28|.|.|13|TRBJ1-5
CASSRVLDQPQHF
TGTGCCAGCAGCCGGGTTTTGGATCAGCCCCAGCATTTT
>TRBV5-4|once|TRBD1|14|TRBJ2-2
CASGTGGRTGELFF
TGTGCCAGCGGGACAGGGGGCCGGACCGGGGAGCTGTTTTTT
>TRBV19|.|.|15|TRBJ1-5
CASSIRDTRNQPQHF
TGTGCCAGTAGTATAAGGGACACACGCAATCAGCCCCAGCATTTT
>TRBV19|.|.|13|TRBJ2-5
CASSMRQLETQYF
TGTGCCAGTAGTATGAGACAGCTAGAGACCCAGTACTTC
>TRBV6-1|.|.|17|TRBJ1-5
CASSEGFRGFSNQPQHF
TGTGCCAGCAGTGAGGGTTTTAGGGGGTTTAGCAATCAGCCCCAGCATTTT
>TRBV27|once|.|14|TRBJ2-7
CASNRDGPFYEQYF
TGTGCCAGCAACCGGGACGGTCCGTTCTACGAGCAGTACTTC
>TRBV11-2|.|.|15|TRBJ2-1
CASSFGGNGYNEQFF
TGTGCCAGCAGCTTCGGTGGGAACGGCTACAATGAGCAGTTCTTC
>TRBV6-5|.|.|13|TRBJ1-2
CASMENRGGGYTF
TGTGCCAGCATGGAGAACCGCGGTGGGGGCTACACCTTC
>TRBV6-5|.|.|13|TRBJ1-1
CASSYSRGIEAFF
TGTGCCAGCAGTTACTCGAGAGGGATTGAAGCTTTCTTT
>TRBV4-2|.|.|15|TRBJ1-4
CASSQARATNEKLFF
TGTGCCAGCAGCCAAGCTCGCGCAACTAATGAAAAACTGTTTTTT
>TRBV18|.|TRBD2|17|TRBJ2-5
CASSPKLAGGRQETQYF
TGTGCCAGCTCACCAAAACTAGCGGGAGGGCGGCAAGAGACCCAGTACTTC
>TRBV13|.|.|14|TRBJ2-2
CASSFQGLTGELFF
TGTGCCAGCAGCTTTCAGGGGCTCACCGGGGAGCTGTTTTTT
>TRBV28|once|.|14|TRBJ2-7
CASSFWAGGYEQYF
TGTGCCAGCAGTTTTTGGGCAGGTGGCTACGAGCAGTACTTC
>TRBV28|.|.|13|TRBJ2-7
CASSPTVTYEQYF
TGTGCCAGCAGTCCGACAGTAACCTACGAGCAGTACTTC
>TRBV3-1/TRBV3-2|.|TRBD1|17|TRBJ1-5
CASSQDPPGGIDQPQHF
TGTGCCAGCAGCCAAGATCCCCCAGGGGGGATTGATCAGCCCCAGCATTTT
>TRBV2|.|TRBD1|16|TRBJ1-3
CASSGQGLGNGNTIYF
TGTGCCAGCAGTGGACAGGGACTCGGAAATGGAAACACCATATATTTT
>TRBV10-3|.|.|15|TRBJ1-5
CAISESGKSNQPQHF
TGTGCCATCAGTGAGTCAGGGAAAAGCAATCAGCCCCAGCATTTT
>TRBV11-2|.|.|13|TRBJ2-3
CASSLDRADTQYF
TGTGCCAGCAGCTTAGATAGGGCAGATACGCAGTATTTT
>TRBV25-1|once|.|13|TRBJ2-3
CASSKSGSDTQYF
TGTGCCAGCAGTAAGTCAGGGTCAGATACGCAGTATTTT
>TRBV28|.|TRBD1|17|TRBJ1-5
CASSFWDRVRRNQPQHF
TGTGCCAGCAGTTTCTGGGACAGGGTGAGGCGAAATCAGCCCCAGCATTTT
>TRBV30|.|.|14|TRBJ1-1
CAWRSGIPNTEAFF
TGTGCCTGGAGATCAGGGATCCCGAACACTGAAGCTTTCTTT
>TRBV10-3|.|.|16|TRBJ2-1
CAINQGTFPWHNEQFF
TGTGCCATCAACCAAGGCACTTTCCCGTGGCACAATGAGCAGTTCTTC
>TRBV6-5|.|.|16|TRBJ2-1
CASSSQGFSSYNEQFF
TGTGCCAGCAGTTCACAGGGATTCAGCTCCTACAATGAGCAGTTCTTC
>TRBV28|.|.|14|TRBJ1-5
CASSPQGLWQPQHF
TGTGCCAGCAGTCCGCAAGGGCTGTGGCAGCCCCAGCATTTT
>TRBV6-5|.|TRBD1|14|TRBJ1-5
CASMGDRTYQPQHF
TGTGCCAGCATGGGGGACAGAACATATCAGCCCCAGCATTTT
>TRBV6-6|.|.|14|TRBJ2-7
CASRDTFLRYEQYF
TGTGCCAGCAGGGACACCTTTTTAAGATACGAGCAGTACTTC
>TRBV14|.|TRBD1|17|TRBJ2-7
CASSQGPRDSVSYEQYF
TGTGCCAGCAGCCAAGGGCCCCGGGACAGCGTTTCCTACGAGCAGTACTTC